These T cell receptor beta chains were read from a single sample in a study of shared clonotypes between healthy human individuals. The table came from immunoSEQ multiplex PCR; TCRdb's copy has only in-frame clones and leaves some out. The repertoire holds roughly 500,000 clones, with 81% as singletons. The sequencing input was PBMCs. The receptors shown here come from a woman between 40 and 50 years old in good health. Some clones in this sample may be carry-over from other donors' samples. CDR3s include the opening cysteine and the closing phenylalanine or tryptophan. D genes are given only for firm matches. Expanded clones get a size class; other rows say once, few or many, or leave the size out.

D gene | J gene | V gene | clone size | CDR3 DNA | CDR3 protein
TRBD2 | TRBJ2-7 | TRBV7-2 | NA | TGTGCCAGCAGCTTAGCGGGGCGTCTAGCGGGAATCTCCTACGAGCAGTACTTC | CASSLAGRLAGISYEQYF
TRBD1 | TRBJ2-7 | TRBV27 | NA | TGTGCCAGCAGTTTATGGGGACAGGGGCTCTACGAGCAGTACTTC | CASSLWGQGLYEQYF
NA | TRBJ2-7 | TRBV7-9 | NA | TGTGCCAGCAGCTTAACCCGGGAGCCAAAAGTCTACGAGCAGTACTTC | CASSLTREPKVYEQYF
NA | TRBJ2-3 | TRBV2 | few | TGTGCCAGCAGTGAGGGAGGCGGGGCAAGCACAGATACGCAGTATTTT | CASSEGGGASTDTQYF
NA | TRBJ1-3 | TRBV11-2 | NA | TGTGCCAGCAGCTTAGTCGGTCAGGGCACCTTTGGAAACACCATATATTTT | CASSLVGQGTFGNTIYF
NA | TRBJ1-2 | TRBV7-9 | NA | TGTGCCAGCAGCTTGGCGGACCGCGCCCGAGTCTATGGCTACACCTTC | CASSLADRARVYGYTF
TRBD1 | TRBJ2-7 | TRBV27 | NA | TGTGCCAGCACACGGGGACAGGGGGCTCTCTACGAGCAGTACTTC | CASTRGQGALYEQYF
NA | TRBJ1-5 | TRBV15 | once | TGTGCCACCAGCAGAGATCGGGGGAGAGGCCAGCCCCAGCATTTT | CATSRDRGRGQPQHF
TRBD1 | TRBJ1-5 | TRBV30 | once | TGTGCCTGGAGGGGGACAGGGGTTCAGCCCCAGCATTTT | CAWRGTGVQPQHF
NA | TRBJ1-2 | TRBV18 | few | TGTGCCAGCTCACCACCTTCTAGATCTAACTATGGCTACACCTTC | CASSPPSRSNYGYTF
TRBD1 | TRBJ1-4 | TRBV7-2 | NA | TGTGCCAGCAGCTTAGGAGGGGGCTTGGGAAAACTGTTTTTT | CASSLGGGLGKLFF
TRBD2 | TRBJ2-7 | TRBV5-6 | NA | TGTGCCAGCAGCTCCGGACTAGCGCCCCTCGAGCAGTACTTC | CASSSGLAPLEQYF
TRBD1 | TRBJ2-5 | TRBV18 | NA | TGTGCCAGCTCAAAGGACAGGCAAGAGACCCAGTACTTC | CASSKDRQETQYF
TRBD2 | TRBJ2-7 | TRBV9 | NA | TGTGCCAGCAGCGTAGGACTAGCGGGAACCTACGAGCAGTACTTC | CASSVGLAGTYEQYF
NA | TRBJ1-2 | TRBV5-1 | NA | TGCGCCAGCAGCTTGGGGGGATACGCTGACTATGGCTACACCTTC | CASSLGGYADYGYTF
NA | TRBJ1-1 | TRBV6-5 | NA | TGTGCCAGCAGTTACGGGGCAGGGTTGGGAGCTTTCTTT | CASSYGAGLGAFF
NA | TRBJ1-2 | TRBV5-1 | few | TGCGCCAGCAGCAGGGACGGTACTAACTATGGCTACACCTTC | CASSRDGTNYGYTF
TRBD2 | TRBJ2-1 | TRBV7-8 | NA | TGTGCCAGCAGCGCTCGGGGACTAGCGGGAGTGAATGAGCAGTTCTTC | CASSARGLAGVNEQFF
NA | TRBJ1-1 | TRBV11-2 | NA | TGTGCCAGCAGCGAAGGGCCATATGAAGCTTTCTTT | CASSEGPYEAFF
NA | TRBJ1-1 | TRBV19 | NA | TGTGCCAGTAGTATGGGACACCAGAACACTGAAGCTTTCTTT | CASSMGHQNTEAFF
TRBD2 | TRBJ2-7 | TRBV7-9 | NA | TGTGCCAGCAGCGACTGGACTAGCGGGAGGTACGAGCAGTACTTC | CASSDWTSGRYEQYF
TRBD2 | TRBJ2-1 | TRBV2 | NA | TGTGCCAGCAGTACTAGCGGGACCCAGTTCTTC | CASSTSGTQFF
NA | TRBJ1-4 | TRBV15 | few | TGTGCCACCAGCAGAGAACGGCTGGAAAAACTGTTTTTT | CATSRERLEKLFF
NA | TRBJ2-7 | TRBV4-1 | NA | TGCGCCAGCAGCCAAAGGGACTGGTCTGACGAGCAGTACTTC | CASSQRDWSDEQYF
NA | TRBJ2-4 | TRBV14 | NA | TGTGCCAGCAGCGTAGGAGGCTCCGTAGGTGTTCAGTACTTC | CASSVGGSVGVQYF
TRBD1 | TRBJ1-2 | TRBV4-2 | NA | TGTGCCAGCAGCCAAGATCGGGCCGGGACAGGATCTAACTATGGCTACACCTTC | CASSQDRAGTGSNYGYTF
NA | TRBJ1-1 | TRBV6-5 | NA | TGTGCCAGCAGTCCCCAACCGACAGGGAACACTGAAGCTTTCTTT | CASSPQPTGNTEAFF
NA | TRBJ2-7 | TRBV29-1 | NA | TGCAGCGTTGAAGCGTGGGGGCAGGAGCAGTACTTC | CSVEAWGQEQYF
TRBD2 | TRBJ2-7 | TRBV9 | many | TGTGCCAGCAGCCCCGGGACTAGCGGGTACGAGCAGTACTTC | CASSPGTSGYEQYF
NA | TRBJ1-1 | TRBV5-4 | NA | TGTGCCAGCAGCTTGGGCGGGGCCGTAAACACTGAAGCTTTCTTT | CASSLGGAVNTEAFF
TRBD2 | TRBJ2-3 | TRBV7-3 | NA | TGTGCCAGCAGCTTACTCGGGACTAGCGGGAGGGCAACAGATACGCAGTATTTT | CASSLLGTSGRATDTQYF
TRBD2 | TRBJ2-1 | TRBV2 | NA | TGTGCCAGCTCGAGGGAGGGTTACAATGAGCAGTTCTTC | CASSREGYNEQFF
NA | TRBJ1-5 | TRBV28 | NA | TGTGCCAGCAGTTTAGTCAGGGGATATAGCAATCAGCCCCAGCATTTT | CASSLVRGYSNQPQHF
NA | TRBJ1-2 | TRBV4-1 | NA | TGCGCCAGCAGCGAGCGGGACGGGGTCTATGGCTACACCTTC | CASSERDGVYGYTF
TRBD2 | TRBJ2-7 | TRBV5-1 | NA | TGCGCCAGCAGCTTGGGAGCGGGAGGGCCCCGTGACGAGCAGTACTTC | CASSLGAGGPRDEQYF
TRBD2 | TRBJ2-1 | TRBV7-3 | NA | TGTGCCAGCAGCCCGACACTAGCGGGAGGCAACAATGAGCAGTTCTTC | CASSPTLAGGNNEQFF
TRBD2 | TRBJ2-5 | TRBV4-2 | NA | TGTGCCAGCAGCCAAGAAACTAGCGGGAGCCAGGAGACCCAGTACTTC | CASSQETSGSQETQYF
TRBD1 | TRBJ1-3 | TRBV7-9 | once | TGTGCCAGCAGCCTCAGGGGGGCGAGGGACACCATATATTTT | CASSLRGARDTIYF
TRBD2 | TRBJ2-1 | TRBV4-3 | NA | TGCGCCAGCAGCCAAGAGTCAGGGACTAGAGGGTATGCGCAGTTCTTC | CASSQESGTRGYAQFF
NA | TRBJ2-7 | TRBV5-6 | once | TGTGCCAGCAGCTTGGGTCAGTCCTACGAGCAGTACTTC | CASSLGQSYEQYF
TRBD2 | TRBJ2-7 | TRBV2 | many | TGTGCCAGCATGGGGGGACTAGCGGCAAACGAGCAGTACTTC | CASMGGLAANEQYF
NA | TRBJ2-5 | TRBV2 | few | TGTGCCAGCAGTGTTATCTACCAAGAGACCCAGTACTTC | CASSVIYQETQYF
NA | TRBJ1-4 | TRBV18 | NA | TGTGCCAGCTCAATGGGGTCCACTAATGAAAAACTGTTTTTT | CASSMGSTNEKLFF
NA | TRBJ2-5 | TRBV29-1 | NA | TGCAGCGTTAGTCCCCTCTCCCAAGAGACCCAGTACTTC | CSVSPLSQETQYF
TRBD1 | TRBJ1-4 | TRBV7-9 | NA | TGTGCCAGCAGCCCCTGGACAGGGAAAGAAGAAAAACTGTTTTTT | CASSPWTGKEEKLFF
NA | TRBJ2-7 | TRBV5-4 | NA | TGTGCCAGCAGCTTCGCCTCAGGCCGGGCCGAGCAGTACTTC | CASSFASGRAEQYF
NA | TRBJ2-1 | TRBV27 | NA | TGTGCCAGCAGTGGTTACAATGAGCAGTTCTTC | CASSGYNEQFF
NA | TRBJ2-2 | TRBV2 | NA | TGTGCCAGCAGTGAAGAGGTTACCGGGGAGCTGTTTTTT | CASSEEVTGELFF
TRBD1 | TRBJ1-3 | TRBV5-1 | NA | TGCGCCAGCAGCTTGACAGGGGCAGGAGGAAACACCATATATTTT | CASSLTGAGGNTIYF
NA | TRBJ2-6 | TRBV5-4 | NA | TGTGCCAGCAGCTTAAATGCACGCATCTCTGGGGCCAACGTCCTGACTTTC | CASSLNARISGANVLTF
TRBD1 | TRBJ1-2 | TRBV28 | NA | TGTGCCAGCAGTTTTTTAGGGACAGGACTCTATGGCTACACCTTC | CASSFLGTGLYGYTF
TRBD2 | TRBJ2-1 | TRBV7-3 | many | TGTGCCAGCAGCTTAGGGGGCGGGAGGGCCCTCTCCTACAATGAGCAGTTCTTC | CASSLGGGRALSYNEQFF
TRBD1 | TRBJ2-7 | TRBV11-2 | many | TGTGCCAGCAGCCCACAGGGGGGACTGTACGAGCAGTACTTC | CASSPQGGLYEQYF
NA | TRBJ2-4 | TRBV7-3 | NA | TGTGCCAGCAGCTTAGATCCGGAAGGAACCTATAAGCTAGCCAAAAACATTCAGTACTTC | CASSLDPEGTYKLAKNIQYF
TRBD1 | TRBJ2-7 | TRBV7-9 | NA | TGTGCCAGCAGCCCAGCCCAAGGACAGGTGGTCGAGCAGTACTTC | CASSPAQGQVVEQYF